This TCR beta chain was identified during a study of shared clonotypes between healthy human individuals. For the study at large: Researchers assigned three CD4 naive, three CD4 memory, two CD8 naive and one CD8 memory plate to each donor.

The CDR3 length is 15 residues. The V gene end was trimmed by 8 bases and the J gene end by 3 bases; junction bases not matched to a gene: 8. Germline loops: CDR1 SGHNT, CDR2 YENEEA. Libraries were prepared by immunoSEQ multiplex PCR; TCRdb keeps only in-frame clonotypes and omits some of them. The sample has fewer than 1.6 million clones; approximately 98.5% are singletons. The clonotype originates from a man aged 30 to 45 in good health. The V and J genes are TRBV11-3 and TRBJ2-2, with 8 positions matching TRBD2. Specimen: naive CD4+ T cells sorted from blood. Subset here: CD45RA+ positively selected. The CDR3 sequence is CASRLSGGYTGELFF. The CDR3 DNA reads as TGTGCCAGCCGCCTGTCGGGGGGGTACACCGGGGAGCTGTTTTTT.